These 3 T cell receptor beta chains originate from one sample sequenced in a study of T-cell memory formation after mild COVID-19 (dated by TCRdb to the early 2020s). Libraries were constructed by 5' RACE. Sequencing relied on an Illumina NovaSeq 6000. Using fastp at Q25 and MiXCR, TCRdb reprocessed the public reads and kept productive beta chains. Every CDR3 protein is listed once, alongside the most common genes and DNA of its rows. The sample table records hundreds of thousands of distinct CDR3 sequences; around a quarter of these occur just once. The top ten clones comprise over 10% of the sample. Material: PBMCs or a T cell subset sorted from them (not recorded which). These receptors came from an adult woman who had mild COVID-19 (a few samples of this study predate the infection). The sample titles of this study are shuffled in the database, so cell type and time point are left out; the donor was told from shared clones.

In this sample, this clonotype turned up a few times. The chain recombines TRBV6-5 with TRBJ1-1, with a possible D match to TRBD1 (5 bases). Trimming cost V 2 bases and J 0 bases, with 10 bases left between them. CDR1 is MNHEY, CDR2 SVGAGI, per germline. The CDR3 consists of 15 residues. CDR3 DNA: TGTGCCAGCAGTTACCTGGGGGGATTGAACACTGAAGCTTTCTTT. The encoded protein is CASSYLGGLNTEAFF.

The chain joins TRBV12-3 or TRBV12-4 to TRBJ1-5, with TRBD1 matching over 7 bases. With 5 bases clipped from V and 6 bases from J, the junction kept 7 bases outside the gene matches. This CDR3 comprises 14 residues. The DNA of the CDR3 is TGTGCCAGCAGTCCCGACAGGGATCGTCAGCCCCAGCATTTT. It specifies CASSPDRDRQPQHF.

The chain couples TRBV27 to TRBJ1-1, with TRBD1 as a possible D gene (5 bases). The CDR3 is 14 amino acids. V shed 6 bases and J shed 1 base, with 12 bases lying between them. The germline V gene encodes CDR1 MNHEY and CDR2 SMNVEV (reference sequence). The chain's CDR3 is CASRRSGPNTEAFF. CDR3 nucleotide sequence: TGTGCCAGCAGGCGTTCGGGGCCGAACACTGAAGCTTTCTTT.